What follows describes a single T cell receptor (beta chain). This clonotype was counted ten times or more. What antigen it recognizes has not been identified. The sample holds no much larger clone one base away, and base qualities are not on file. This beta chain turned up in a library designed for alpha chains; as an off-target read, its abundance says little. This specimen belongs to a study of spatial heterogeneity in lung cancer (dated by TCRdb to between 2018 and 2020). A note on the overall study: More beta-chain than alpha-chain transcripts were consistently detected, likely reflecting higher beta-chain transcript abundance. Both alpha and beta chains were TCR-sequenced in roughly 200 tumor regions, about 64 matched nontumor lung samples and 45 to 60 PBMC samples obtained at surgery. The study quantitatively compared TCR alpha and beta repertoires across multiple tumor regions, matched nontumor lung and blood in non-small cell lung cancer. In the raw uncorrected reads, each unique combination of TCR and UMI appeared on average more than ten times. Nonsynonymous mutation counts, determined by whole-exome sequencing of tumor tissue, were related to features of the TCR repertoire. Results the study describes overall, beyond this receptor: Additional single-cell paired TCR alpha and beta sequencing was considered necessary to confirm, at a functional level, the hypothesis that regional TCRs recognize regional mutations.

V drops 7 bases and J drops 9 bases, leaving 12 bases in between. Sequences MNHNS (CDR1) and SASEGT (CDR2) are obtained from the germline V gene. The CDR3 measures 11 amino acids from cysteine to phenylalanine. Only the CDR3 DNA is retained, 33 bases long and in frame from the first base. Libraries were made using 5' RACE. Instrument on record: NextSeq 500. To allow correction of PCR and sequencing errors, the TCR library protocol tagged every TCR cDNA molecule with a unique molecular identifier. Regarding the original processing steps: TCR identification, UMI-based error correction and CDR3 extraction were all carried out with Decombinator tools. TCRs above a frequency of 2 per 1,000, corresponding to the top 1% of the tumor frequency distribution, were defined as expanded. Each repertoire was subsampled 100 times to 5,000 TCRs, after which Renyi diversity was computed with the R vegan package. CDR3 similarity networks were built from amino acid triplet string-kernel similarity, with CDR3s being connected when pairwise similarity was above 0.82. TCRdb itself trimmed the public reads at Q25 with fastp, ran MiXCR and retained productive beta chains. Each entry is one CDR3 protein sequence, shown with its most common DNA and genes. TCRdb, rather than the study authors, made the V and J calls. The sample table shows approximately 15,000 distinct CDR3 sequences, and 3.6% are seen once. In total, the top ten clones hold 8.5% to 10% of the sample.

The sample's time point label, in plain terms: sample taken at primary tumor resection. Donors were around 71 patients with early-stage, untreated non-small cell lung cancer from the lung TRACERx cohort. For TCR sequencing, whole RNA was extracted from tumor and nontumor lung tissue, or from cryopreserved PBMC samples, and no cell sorting was done. Only patients with enough RNA available from two or more tumor regions were chosen for TCR sequencing. Tumor and adjacent nontumor lung specimens were reviewed by a lung pathologist before selection. This specimen consisted of normal lung tissue next to the tumor, obtained at surgery. The sequence was obtained from a male donor with early-stage non-small cell lung cancer. The chain was built from TRBV6-1 and TRBJ1-2; no D gene is confidently identified. The DNA sequence reads TGTGCCAGCAACGCACCGGGAAGCTACACCTTC. It specifies CASNAPGSYTF.